The sequence of this T cell receptor (beta chain) was determined in a study of shared clonotypes between healthy human individuals. Trimming took off 2 bases at V and 8 bases at J, with 18 bases between the two ends. Germline loops: CDR1 KGHSH, CDR2 LQKENI. This CDR3 region has 16 residues. Study-wide points: Memory subsets generally showed lower estimated richness than naive subsets. A reduction in generation probabilities was seen for non-shared clonotypes relative to those shared by all four donors.

Genomic DNA from each subset was divided evenly over several immunoSEQ plates. Sequencing used immunoSEQ multiplex PCR; TCRdb keeps in-frame clones, though not all of them. The sample carries about 980,000 clones, roughly 72% recorded once. Donors comprised only Caucasian adults living in Nashville, Tennessee. Details on this clone: Its antigen remains unknown.

The chain is built from TRBV18 and TRBJ2-2; unclear D gene. The sequenced sample was memory CD4+ T cells sorted from blood. Subset described: CD45RA-negative fraction. The source is a man aged 18 to 35 in good health. The CDR3 spells CASSPGGSSAAGELFF. The DNA for the CDR3 is TGTGCCAGCTCACCAGGCGGTTCTTCTGCAGCTGGGGAGCTGTTTTTT.